These 9 T cell receptor beta chains were sequenced from one sample in a study of blood T cell repertoires in COVID-19. Assay: immunoSEQ multiplex PCR; the TCRdb copy retains only in-frame clones and omits some. The sample shows under 300,000 clones, 84% of them seen only once. The sample taken for sequencing was PBMCs or T cells enriched from blood (not recorded which). The receptors come from a man aged 45-65 years who had recovered from COVID-19.

This clone was seen a single time. The chain is built from TRBV27 and TRBJ1-6; possible D gene TRBD1, 5 bases. The germline gives CDR1 MNHEY, CDR2 SMNVEV (reference sequence). V was cut by 5 bases and J by 9 bases, with 17 bases left in between. The CDR3 extends over 15 amino acids. The CDR3 coding sequence is TGTGCCAGCAGTCTCTACATGGGGGGAGGTTCACCCCTCCACTTT. It encodes CASSLYMGGGSPLHF.

Only a few counts were recorded for this clone. This chain links TRBV29-1 with TRBJ2-1, with TRBD2 matching over 8 bases. Losses at the gene ends were 5 bases for V and 4 bases for J; bases not matched to a gene: 28. The germline V gene has CDR1 SQVTM and CDR2 ANQGSEA. The CDR3 has 21 amino acids. The CDR3 sequence is CSVMGLGERESQLINYNEQFF. CDR3 sequence (DNA): TGCAGCGTTATGGGCCTGGGGGAGCGGGAGAGCCAACTAATTAATTACAATGAGCAGTTCTTC.

As regards this clone: At one end the junction does not follow the germline gene, possibly because of a read error. The rearrangement joins TRBV7-7 to TRBJ2-7; D is unresolved. Germline V CDR1 and CDR2: SSHAT, FNYEAQ (reference sequence). The CDR3 runs 14 residues. Here the CDR3 reads CASSSPGPSSEQYF. CDR3 DNA sequence: TGTGCTAGCAGCTCCCCTGGGCCCTCAAGCGAGCAGTACTTC.

V and J are TRBV2 and TRBJ2-1; TRBD2 agrees at 9 bases. The germline gives CDR1 SNHLY, CDR2 FYNNEI. The CDR3 has 16 residues. V lost 4 bases, J lost 0 bases, and 4 bases stayed unmatched. CDR3 nucleotides: TGTGCCAGCAGTGGCCTTAGCGGGAGCTCCTACAATGAGCAGTTCTTC. Residues: CASSGLSGSSYNEQFF.

A single count supports this clone. The rearrangement uses TRBV18 and TRBJ2-1; 12 nucleotides line up with TRBD2. Trimming cost V 3 bases and J 7 bases; bases outside gene matches: 1. The CDR3 covers 14 residues. CDR1 and CDR2 (germline): KGHSH, LQKENI. The CDR3 nucleotides are TGTGCCAGCTCACCCGGACTAGCGGGGAATGAGCAGTTCTTC. Its translation is CASSPGLAGNEQFF.

The chain uses TRBV2 and TRBJ2-3; D is possibly TRBD1 (5 bases). CDR1 is SNHLY, CDR2 FYNNEI, per germline. With 6 bases removed from V and 5 bases from J, the gap between germline ends came to 12 bases. This CDR3 has 13 residues. The CDR3 region is CASRETGLDTQYF. CDR3 bases: TGTGCCAGCAGAGAAACAGGATTAGATACGCAGTATTTT.

This rearrangement joins TRBV5-1 to TRBJ1-3; D might be TRBD1 (6 bases). The germline V gene encodes CDR1 SGHRS and CDR2 YFSETQ. The length of the CDR3 is 14 residues. Trimming pared 0 bases from V and 2 bases from J, leaving 6 bases between. CDR3 protein: CASSLGQAGNTIYF. The CDR3 DNA reads as TGCGCCAGCAGCTTGGGACAGGCTGGAAACACCATATATTTT.

The rearrangement uses TRBV5-4 and TRBJ1-1; 8 nucleotides line up with TRBD1. The CDR3 contains 16 residues. Germline V gene sequence: CDR1 SGHNT, CDR2 YYREEE (reference sequence). V lost 3 bases and J lost 0; bases outside the gene matches: 7. The CDR3 is CASSSRQGIMNTEAFF. The CDR3 DNA reads as TGTGCCAGCAGCTCTCGACAGGGGATCATGAACACTGAAGCTTTCTTT. The full variable domain, completed using reference TRBV5-4 and TRBJ1-1, is ETGVTQSPTHLIKTRGQQVTLRCSSQSGHNTVSWYQQALGQGPQFIFQYYREEENGRGNFPPRFSGLQFPNYSSELNVNALELDDSALYLCASSSRQGIMNTEAFFGQGTRLTVV.

The chain links TRBV29-1 to TRBJ1-2; D remains unclear. The V gene's germline CDR1 is SQVTM and CDR2 ANQGSEA. The ends were cut back, 6 bases at V and 4 bases at J, with 15 bases in the middle. CDR3 length equals 13 residues. The CDR3 bases are TGCAGCGTAGGAGGCGAGGGATCCTATGGCTACACCTTC. It translates to CSVGGEGSYGYTF.